The 8 T cell receptor beta chains listed next were all sequenced from one sample in a study of cytomegalovirus exposure and HLA in healthy donors. With 60 Vbeta and 13 Jbeta primers, the PCR was carried out. Sequenced by immunoSEQ multiplex PCR; TCRdb stores in-frame clones only, minus some. Of about 120,000 clones listed, 63% are singletons. Material for sequencing was PBMCs. The receptor set was obtained from a man in his forties in good health and CMV-seropositive.

The rearrangement uses TRBV11-1 and TRBJ1-1; D call uncertain. Looked up from germline, CDR1 is SGHAT and CDR2 is FQDESV (reference sequence). The CDR3 runs 16 residues. Trimming removed 5 bases at V and 0 bases at J, with 16 bases between. This chain's CDR3 is CASSKASGFLNTEAFF. As DNA, the CDR3 is TGTGCCAGCAGCAAAGCCTCGGGGTTCCTGAACACTGAAGCTTTCTTT. The variable domain in full, with the rest retrieved from reference TRBV11-1 and TRBJ1-1, is EAEVAQSPRYKITEKSQAVAFWCDPISGHATLYWYRQILGQGPELLVQFQDESVVDDSQLPKDRFSAERLKGVDSTLKIQPAELGDSAMYLCASSKASGFLNTEAFFGQGTRLTVV.

V usage is TRBV7-6 and J usage is TRBJ2-5; TRBD2 matches 9 bases. Germline-derived CDR1 and CDR2 are SGHVS and FNYEAQ. Trimming removed 3 bases from V and 7 bases from J; junction bases left unmatched: 6. The CDR3 totals 14 residues. CDR3 DNA sequence: TGTGCCAGCAGCTTTGCGGGAGGGGCAGGGACCCAGTACTTC. Amino acids: CASSFAGGAGTQYF.

The chain has TRBV29-1 and TRBJ2-1, with TRBD2 matching over 8 bases. This CDR3 region has 13 residues. Germline V gene data show CDR1 as SQVTM and CDR2 as ANQGSEA. The V gene end was trimmed by 6 bases and the J gene end by 16 bases; junction bases not matched to a gene: 17. CDR3 amino acids: CSVTSNGAGVSFF. CDR3 DNA sequence: TGCAGCGTCACGAGCAATGGAGCGGGAGTGTCATTCTTC.

This chain links TRBV7-3 with TRBJ2-5; 11 positions match TRBD2. The CDR3 runs 16 residues. CDR1 and CDR2 (germline): SGHTA, FQGTGA. Trimming at V came to 4 bases and at J to 1 base, leaving 5 bases not matched to a gene. The CDR3 region has the DNA TGTGCCAGCAGCTGGGATAGCGGGAGGGGCCAAGAGACCCAGTACTTC. Amino acid sequence: CASSWDSGRGQETQYF.

This clone came up a few times. The rearrangement links TRBV28 to TRBJ1-2; D ambiguous. Germline loops: CDR1 MDHEN, CDR2 SYDVKM. The CDR3 is 14 residues long. V was trimmed by 5 bases and J by 5 bases, leaving 15 bases between them. CDR3 residues: CASSVDTKPYGYTF. CDR3 nucleotide sequence: TGTGCCAGCAGTGTTGACACCAAACCTTATGGCTACACCTTC.

The V and J genes are TRBV5-4 and TRBJ2-1; 10 bases fit TRBD2. CDR3 length equals 14 residues. Trimming at V came to 4 bases and at J to 8 bases, leaving 6 bases not matched to a gene. The germline CDR1 and CDR2 sequences are SGHNT and YYREEE (reference sequence). The CDR3 reads CASSATSGNHEQFF. CDR3 coding DNA: TGTGCCAGCAGCGCTACTAGCGGGAACCATGAGCAGTTCTTC. Combining the CDR3 with reference TRBV5-4 and TRBJ2-1 gives the whole variable domain ETGVTQSPTHLIKTRGQQVTLRCSSQSGHNTVSWYQQALGQGPQFIFQYYREEENGRGNFPPRFSGLQFPNYSSELNVNALELDDSALYLCASSATSGNHEQFFGPGTRLTVL.

The chain combines TRBV5-1 with TRBJ1-4; D is perhaps TRBD1 (5 bases). The V gene lost 4 bases and the J gene lost 5 bases, with 9 bases spanning the gap. Germline CDR1 SGHRS, CDR2 YFSETQ. This CDR3 comprises 13 residues. CDR3 in amino acids: CASSPDTNEKLFF. CDR3 nucleotides: TGCGCCAGCAGCCCGGACACGAATGAAAAACTGTTTTTT.

This chain joins TRBV9 and TRBJ2-7; maybe TRBD2 (5 bases). Germline CDR1 SGDLS, CDR2 YYNGEE. This CDR3 has 16 amino acids. V was cut by 3 bases and J by 0 bases, with 16 bases left in between. The CDR3: CASSESPSGNSYEQYF. CDR3 nucleotide sequence: TGTGCCAGCAGCGAGAGCCCCTCCGGGAACTCCTACGAGCAGTACTTC.